Listed below are T cell receptor beta chains from one sample, sequenced in a study of cytomegalovirus exposure and HLA in healthy donors. Repertoires were generated with immunoSEQ multiplex PCR, while TCRdb's copy carries only in-frame clones and drops some. The specimen's table records roughly 100,000 clones. The source material was PBMCs. The source of these receptors is a man between 40 and 49 years old in good health and CMV-seronegative. Both conserved end residues are part of each CDR3. A D gene is named only where the DNA matches it firmly.

D	V	J	DNA	CDR3
TRBD1	TRBV6-5	TRBJ2-5	TGTGCCAGCAGTTACACGCCGGGACAGCAAGAGACCCAGTACTTC	CASSYTPGQQETQYF
.	TRBV27	TRBJ2-7	TGTGCCAGCAGGCACACCACCGGGAGCTCCTACGAGCAGTACTTC	CASRHTTGSSYEQYF
.	TRBV6-6	TRBJ1-4	TGTGCCAGCAGCCAGGCACAGGGCTTGAGACTGTTTTTT	CASSQAQGLRLFF
.	TRBV2	TRBJ2-1	TGTGCCAGCCTACAGGGTACGGTTGTCGATGAGCAGTTCTTC	CASLQGTVVDEQFF
.	TRBV7-6	TRBJ1-4	TGTGCCAGCAGCCCTCGCCCACAGGGCCGAAGTGAAAAACTGTTTTTT	CASSPRPQGRSEKLFF
.	TRBV5-1	TRBJ1-2	TGCGCCAGCAGCTTGGTAGCAGGGTCGAGCTATGGCTACACCTTC	CASSLVAGSSYGYTF
.	TRBV7-9	TRBJ1-2	TGTGCCAGCAGCTTTTCAGATTTCTACTATGGCTACACCTTC	CASSFSDFYYGYTF
TRBD1	TRBV13	TRBJ1-1	TGTGCCAGCAGTCGGGACAGGGAAGCTTTCTTT	CASSRDREAFF
.	TRBV27	TRBJ2-2	TGTTCAGTCCAGGGGAACACCGGGGAGCTGTTTTTT	CSVQGNTGELFF
.	TRBV7-8	TRBJ2-3	TGTGCCAGCAGCTTTTTTAGAGCGGTGGCCAAAAGCACAGATACGCAGTATTTT	CASSFFRAVAKSTDTQYF
TRBD1	TRBV10-2	TRBJ1-5	TGCGCCACCAATAAGGGGGCAGGGCAGCCCCAGCATTTT	CATNKGAGQPQHF
.	TRBV4-3	TRBJ1-6	TGCGCCAGCAGCCAAGATAGGGCAGGGGTTTCACCCCTCCACTTT	CASSQDRAGVSPLHF
.	TRBV7-9	TRBJ2-1	TGTGCCAGCAGCTGGGCGCGAAGCTCCTACAATGAGCAGTTCTTC	CASSWARSSYNEQFF
.	TRBV14	TRBJ2-1	TGTGCCAGCAGCCAGTTACAGGTTTACAATGAGCAGTTCTTC	CASSQLQVYNEQFF
TRBD2	TRBV5-1	TRBJ2-1	TGCGCCAGCAGCTCGGGACTAGCGGGAGGACCGTTAAGTAATGAGCAGTTCTTC	CASSSGLAGGPLSNEQFF
.	TRBV10-3	TRBJ2-7	TGTGCCATCAGTGGGGGGGGCCTTCAGGGCCTCCACGAGCAGTACTTC	CAISGGGLQGLHEQYF
.	TRBV7-2	TRBJ2-7	TGTGCCAGCAGCCCGTACCTTACAGACGAGCAGTACTTC	CASSPYLTDEQYF
.	TRBV7-2	TRBJ2-3	TGTGCCAGCAGCTCGACTAGTATGGCAGATACGCAGTATTTT	CASSSTSMADTQYF
TRBD1	TRBV9	TRBJ2-3	TGTGCCAGCAGCCAGGACAGGGGGCGATCAGATACGCAGTATTTT	CASSQDRGRSDTQYF
.	TRBV28	TRBJ1-3	TGTGCCAGCAGCCGAGGGGGTTCAGGAAACACCATATATTTT	CASSRGGSGNTIYF
TRBD2	TRBV5-1	TRBJ2-1	TGCGCCAGTTCAGCGGGAGGGCCGGAAAATGAGCAGTTCTTC	CASSAGGPENEQFF
.	TRBV14	TRBJ1-2	TGTGCCAGCAGCCAAGGAATCAAGGAGAATTCTTTCTATGGCTACACCTTC	CASSQGIKENSFYGYTF
.	TRBV7-2	TRBJ1-2	TGTGCCAGCAGTTTGCGACAGGTTAACTATGGCTACACCTTC	CASSLRQVNYGYTF
TRBD2	TRBV9	TRBJ2-3	TGTGCCAGCAGCGTAGCCACTAGCGGGAGGTCAGATACGCAGTATTTT	CASSVATSGRSDTQYF
TRBD2	TRBV7-9	TRBJ2-7	TGTGCCTTCGGGAGGGCGGGAGGGCCCTACGAGCAGTACTTC	CAFGRAGGPYEQYF
.	TRBV18	TRBJ2-1	TGTGCCAGCTCACCCGACCGACGGGGGTTCAATGAGCAGTTCTTC	CASSPDRRGFNEQFF
TRBD2	TRBV5-1	TRBJ2-3	TGCGCCAGCAGCTTGAACAGCGGGGGCCGGTATTTT	CASSLNSGGRYF
TRBD1	TRBV11-2	TRBJ1-4	TGTGCCAGCAGCGCGGGACAGGCGATAGGGGCTGGTGAAAAACTGTTTTTT	CASSAGQAIGAGEKLFF
TRBD1	TRBV19	TRBJ1-4	TGTGCCAGTAGGCGGGACAGGGGTGAAAAACTGTTTTTT	CASRRDRGEKLFF
TRBD2	TRBV9	TRBJ2-3	TGTGCCAGCAGCGTAGGGGCAGGGGTGGGGCGGGGGGTTTCGGATTATACGCAGTATTTT	CASSVGAGVGRGVSDYTQYF
.	TRBV6-5	TRBJ1-5	TGTGCCAGCAGTACCACAGGCTATAGCAATCAGCCCCAGCATTTT	CASSTTGYSNQPQHF
TRBD2	TRBV7-7	TRBJ2-5	TGTGCCAGCAGTCAAAGCGGGAGGGGAGAGACCCAGTACTTC	CASSQSGRGETQYF
.	TRBV7-9	TRBJ2-5	TGTGCCAGCAGCTTAGGGGATAGACTCGGGGATCAAGAGACCCAGTACTTC	CASSLGDRLGDQETQYF
TRBD1	TRBV9	TRBJ2-5	TGTGCCAGCAGCGTAGATGCAGGGGGCCAGGAGACCCAGTACTTC	CASSVDAGGQETQYF
.	TRBV14	TRBJ1-1	TGTGCCAGCAGCCCCAACATGAACACTGAAGCTTTCTTT	CASSPNMNTEAFF
.	TRBV29-1	TRBJ2-1	TGCAGCGGCGTGGAAGCGATTGAGCAGTTCTTC	CSGVEAIEQFF
TRBD1	TRBV7-8	TRBJ1-1	TGTGCCAGCAGCCTCAAGGGGGCGACCGGGTTAACTGAAGCTTTCTTT	CASSLKGATGLTEAFF
TRBD1	TRBV5-6	TRBJ2-7	TGTGCCAGCAGCCCCTCGGGGACAGGGGCCTACGAGCAGTACTTC	CASSPSGTGAYEQYF
.	TRBV7-2	TRBJ1-1	TGTGCCAGCAGCTTGCCTACGGGTGCAACTGAAGCTTTCTTT	CASSLPTGATEAFF
.	TRBV5-1	TRBJ2-2	TGCGCCAGCAGTCAAACGAACACCGGGGAGCTGTTTTTT	CASSQTNTGELFF
TRBD1	TRBV15	TRBJ2-2	TGTGCCACCAGCAGAGGGTTTGGACAGGGGTTCGGGGAGCTGTTTTTT	CATSRGFGQGFGELFF
.	TRBV6-5	TRBJ2-5	TGTGCCAGCAGTTACTCGATTCTACAAGAGACCCAGTACTTC	CASSYSILQETQYF
.	TRBV4-3	TRBJ2-1	TGCGCCAGCAGCCAAGGCCCCTCTGCCGGCTCCTACAATGAGCAGTTCTTC	CASSQGPSAGSYNEQFF
TRBD1	TRBV7-9	TRBJ1-1	TGTGCCAGCAGCCCGGGGACAGGATGGACTGAAGCTTTCTTT	CASSPGTGWTEAFF
TRBD2	TRBV6-4	TRBJ2-1	TGTGCCAGCAGTCCCCTAGCGGGGGCCTACAATGAGCAGTTCTTC	CASSPLAGAYNEQFF
TRBD1	TRBV7-6	TRBJ2-7	TGTGCCAGCAGCAGGGACAGGGGACACGAGCAGTACTTC	CASSRDRGHEQYF
.	TRBV5-1	TRBJ1-5	TGCGCCAGCAGCCTCTCGGGGGACCCAAAAAAGCCCCAGCATTTT	CASSLSGDPKKPQHF
.	TRBV25-1	TRBJ2-7	TGTGCCAGCAGTCAGGGATACGAGCAGTACTTC	CASSQGYEQYF
.	TRBV7-8	TRBJ1-1	TGTGCCAGCAGCTTAAGGGGAGAAGCTTTCTTT	CASSLRGEAFF
TRBD2	TRBV14	TRBJ2-1	TGTGCCAGCAGCCAAATAGCGGGAGGCTGGAATGAGCAGTTCTTC	CASSQIAGGWNEQFF